The sequence of this T cell receptor (beta chain) was determined in a study of cytomegalovirus exposure and HLA in healthy donors. V gave up 2 bases and J gave up 1 base, with 17 bases separating them. The CDR3 has 17 residues. CDR1 and CDR2 from the germline V gene are SGHDN and FVKESK. Primers included in the PCR were 60 Vbeta and 13 Jbeta primers. Using immunoSEQ multiplex PCR, the repertoire was profiled, and TCRdb retains in-frame clones only, with some absent. The table has about 100,000 clones, over 60% seen once. The sequence was collected from a female donor in good health and CMV-seropositive. The chain couples TRBV14 to TRBJ1-2; D possibly corresponds to TRBD1 (5 bases). Source material: PBMCs. CDR3 sequence reads: CASSQWSSTGRNYGYTF. As DNA, the CDR3 is TGTGCCAGCAGCCAATGGTCAAGTACAGGCCGTAACTATGGCTACACCTTC.